What follows describes a single TCR beta chain. Its specificity is not known. This sample is part of a study of CD8 T cells in ankylosing spondylitis. CDR3 length: 13 amino acids. CDR1 is SGHRS and CDR2 is YFSETQ in the germline V gene. V lost 4 bases and J 5 bases, leaving 12 bases between the germline ends. TCR beta libraries were made by quantitative 5'-RACE with molecular barcodes. TCRdb redid the calling of the 5' RACE reads with MiXCR, one entry per CDR3 protein. The table records more than 600,000 distinct CDR3 sequences, over 15% of them present only once. Study results and caveats: Reportedly, disease-linked clones are significantly enriched in ankylosing spondylitis patients' matched synovial fluid. A motif of 7 to 9 highly homologous TCR beta variants was seen as apparently characteristic of ankylosing spondylitis blood. Earlier authors reported some of these motif variants in reactive arthritis synovial fluid and blood.

The specimen was blood, either unsorted or a sorted T cell fraction (not recorded which). The rearrangement joins TRBV5-1 to TRBJ1-1; D is unclear. This clonotype originated in a male donor with ankylosing spondylitis. Here the CDR3 reads CASSPPDSTEAFF. CDR3 nucleotides: TGCGCCAGCAGCCCTCCAGACTCGACTGAAGCTTTCTTT.